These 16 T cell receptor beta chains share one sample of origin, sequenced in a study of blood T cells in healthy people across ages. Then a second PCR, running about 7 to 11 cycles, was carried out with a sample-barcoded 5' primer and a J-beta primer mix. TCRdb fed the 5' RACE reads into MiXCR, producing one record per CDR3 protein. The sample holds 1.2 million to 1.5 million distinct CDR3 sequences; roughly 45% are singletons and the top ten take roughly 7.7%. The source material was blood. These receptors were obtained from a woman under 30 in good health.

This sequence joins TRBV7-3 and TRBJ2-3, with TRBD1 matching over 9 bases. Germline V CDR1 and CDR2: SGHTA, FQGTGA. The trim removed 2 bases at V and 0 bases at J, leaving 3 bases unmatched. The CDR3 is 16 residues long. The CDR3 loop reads CASSLGQGWSTDTQYF. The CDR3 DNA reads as TGTGCCAGCAGCTTAGGACAGGGGTGGAGCACAGATACGCAGTATTTT. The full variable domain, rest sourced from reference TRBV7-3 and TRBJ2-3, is GAGVSQTPSNKVTEKGKYVELRCDPISGHTALYWYRQSLGQGPEFLIYFQGTGAADDSGLPNDRFFAVRPEGSVSTLKIQRTERGDSAVYLCASSLGQGWSTDTQYFGPGTRLTVL.

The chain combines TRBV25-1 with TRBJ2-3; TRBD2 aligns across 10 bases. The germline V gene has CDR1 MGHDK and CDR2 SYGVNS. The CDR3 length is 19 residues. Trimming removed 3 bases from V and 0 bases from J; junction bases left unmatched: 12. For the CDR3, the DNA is TGTGCCAGCAGTGATTGGACGGGACTAGCGCGAACTAGCACAGATACGCAGTATTTT. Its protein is CASSDWTGLARTSTDTQYF.

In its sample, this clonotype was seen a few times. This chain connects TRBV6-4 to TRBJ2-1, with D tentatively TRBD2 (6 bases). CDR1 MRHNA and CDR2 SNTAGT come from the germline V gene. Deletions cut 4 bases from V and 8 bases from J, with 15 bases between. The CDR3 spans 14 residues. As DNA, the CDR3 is TGTGCCAGCAGTGGAGGGCGGGAAAATGATGAGCAGTTCTTC. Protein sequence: CASSGGRENDEQFF.

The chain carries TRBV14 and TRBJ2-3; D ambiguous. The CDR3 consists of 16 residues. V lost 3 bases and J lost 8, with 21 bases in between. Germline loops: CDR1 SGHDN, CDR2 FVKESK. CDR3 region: CASSQDPGTDGFTQYF. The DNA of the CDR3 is TGTGCCAGCAGCCAGGACCCGGGCACCGATGGGTTTACGCAGTATTTT.

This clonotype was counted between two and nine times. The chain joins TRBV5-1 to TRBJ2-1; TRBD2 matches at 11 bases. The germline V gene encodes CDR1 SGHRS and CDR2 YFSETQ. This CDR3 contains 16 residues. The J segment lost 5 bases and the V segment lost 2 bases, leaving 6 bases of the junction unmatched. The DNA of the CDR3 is TGCGCCAGCAGCTTCTTAGCGGGGGGGTTTGACAATGAGCAGTTCTTC. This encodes CASSFLAGGFDNEQFF.

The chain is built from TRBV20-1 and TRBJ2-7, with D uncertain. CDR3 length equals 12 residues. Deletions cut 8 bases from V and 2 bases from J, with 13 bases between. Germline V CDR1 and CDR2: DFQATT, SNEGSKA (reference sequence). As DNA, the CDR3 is TGCAGTCCCGGGCGGATTGCCTACGAGCAGTACTTC. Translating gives CSPGRIAYEQYF.

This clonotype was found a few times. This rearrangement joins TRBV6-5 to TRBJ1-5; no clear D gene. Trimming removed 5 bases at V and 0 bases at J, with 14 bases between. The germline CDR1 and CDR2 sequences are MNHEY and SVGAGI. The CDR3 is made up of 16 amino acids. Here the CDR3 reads CASSPDGDYSNQPQHF. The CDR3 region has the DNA TGTGCCAGCAGTCCCGACGGAGACTATAGCAATCAGCCCCAGCATTTT.

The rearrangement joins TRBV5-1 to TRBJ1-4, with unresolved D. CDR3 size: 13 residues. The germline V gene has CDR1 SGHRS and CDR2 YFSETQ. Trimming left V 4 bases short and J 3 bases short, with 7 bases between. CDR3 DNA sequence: TGCGCCAGCAGCCCGGACCCTAATGAAAAACTGTTTTTT. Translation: CASSPDPNEKLFF.

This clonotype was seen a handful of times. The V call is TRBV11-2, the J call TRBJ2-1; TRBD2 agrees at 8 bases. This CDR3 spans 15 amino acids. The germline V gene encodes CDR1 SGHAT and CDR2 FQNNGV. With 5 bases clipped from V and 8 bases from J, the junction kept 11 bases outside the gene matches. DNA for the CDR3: TGTGCCAGCAGCCCCGGGACTAGTCTAGACGATGAGCAGTTCTTC. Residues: CASSPGTSLDDEQFF. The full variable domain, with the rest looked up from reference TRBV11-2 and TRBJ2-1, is EAGVAQSPRYKIIEKRQSVAFWCNPISGHATLYWYQQILGQGPKLLIQFQNNGVVDDSQLPKDRFSAERLKGVDSTLKIQPAKLEDSAVYLCASSPGTSLDDEQFFGPGTRLTVL.

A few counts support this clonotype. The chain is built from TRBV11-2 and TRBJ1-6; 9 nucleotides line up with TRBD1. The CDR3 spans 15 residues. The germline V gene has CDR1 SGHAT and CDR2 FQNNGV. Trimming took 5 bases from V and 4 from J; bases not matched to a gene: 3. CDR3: CASSGQGPYNSPLHF. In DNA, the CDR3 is TGTGCCAGCAGCGGACAGGGGCCTTATAATTCACCCCTCCACTTT.

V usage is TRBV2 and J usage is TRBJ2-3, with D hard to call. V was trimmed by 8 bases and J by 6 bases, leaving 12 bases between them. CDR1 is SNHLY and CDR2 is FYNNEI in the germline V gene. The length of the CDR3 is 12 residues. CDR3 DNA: TGTGCCAGCCCCTACTCCAAGGATACGCAGTATTTT. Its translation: CASPYSKDTQYF.

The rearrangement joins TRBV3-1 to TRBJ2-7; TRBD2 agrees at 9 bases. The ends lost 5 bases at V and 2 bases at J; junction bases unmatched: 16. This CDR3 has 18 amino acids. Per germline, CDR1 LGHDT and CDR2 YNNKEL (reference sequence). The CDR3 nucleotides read TGTGCCAGCAGCGGACCCTCGGGACTAGCTCAGGGGACCTACGAGCAGTACTTC. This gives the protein CASSGPSGLAQGTYEQYF.

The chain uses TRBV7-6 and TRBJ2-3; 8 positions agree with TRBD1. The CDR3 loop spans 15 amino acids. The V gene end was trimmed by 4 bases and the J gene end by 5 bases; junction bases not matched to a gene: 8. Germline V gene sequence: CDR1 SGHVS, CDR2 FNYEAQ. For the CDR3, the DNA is TGTGCCAGCAGCTCGGACAGGGTCGGGGTAGATACGCAGTATTTT. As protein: CASSSDRVGVDTQYF. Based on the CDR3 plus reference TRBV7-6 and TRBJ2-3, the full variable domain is GAGVSQSPRYKVTKRGQDVALRCDPISGHVSLYWYRQALGQGPEFLTYFNYEAQQDKSGLPNDRFSAERPEGSISTLTIQRTEQRDSAMYRCASSSDRVGVDTQYFGPGTRLTVL.

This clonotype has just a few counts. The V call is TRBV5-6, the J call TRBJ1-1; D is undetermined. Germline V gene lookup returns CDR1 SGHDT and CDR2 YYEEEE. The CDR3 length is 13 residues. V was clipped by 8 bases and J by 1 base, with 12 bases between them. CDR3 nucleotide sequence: TGTGCCAGTAGGATCCAGCAGAACACTGAAGCTTTCTTT. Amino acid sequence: CASRIQQNTEAFF.

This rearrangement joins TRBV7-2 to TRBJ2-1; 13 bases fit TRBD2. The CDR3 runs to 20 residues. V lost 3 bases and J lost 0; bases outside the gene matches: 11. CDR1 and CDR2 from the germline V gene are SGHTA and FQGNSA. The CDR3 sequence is CASSFWGTSGIVSSYNEQFF. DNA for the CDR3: TGTGCCAGCAGCTTTTGGGGGACTAGCGGGATCGTGAGCTCCTACAATGAGCAGTTCTTC.

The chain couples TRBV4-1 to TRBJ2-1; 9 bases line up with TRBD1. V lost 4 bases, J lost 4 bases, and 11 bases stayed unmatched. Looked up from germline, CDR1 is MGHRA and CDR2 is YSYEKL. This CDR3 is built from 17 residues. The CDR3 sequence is CASSLNTGGALYNEQFF. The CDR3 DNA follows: TGCGCCAGCAGCCTAAACACAGGGGGCGCGTTGTACAATGAGCAGTTCTTC.